This section outlines one T cell receptor (beta chain) sequence together with its context. Antigen: not known. The entry originates in a study of STAT5B mutations in CD4+ large granular lymphocyte leukemia. Study in general: The CDR3 'QG' motif was associated with a particular HLA allele among healthy donors. Findings and caveats of the study: No patients shared main leukemic clonotypes, though 20% to 25% appeared at low frequency elsewhere.

Sequencing was at survey level. Data came from immunoSEQ multiplex PCR; TCRdb stores just in-frame clones and leaves some out. The profile shows around 29,000 clones, around 85% of them singletons. This receptor was obtained from a human donor in good health. The source material was CD4+ T cells from blood buffy coats.

DNA of the CDR3: TGTGCCAGCTCACCGGAGATAGAGACCCAGTACTTC. Amino acid sequence: CASSPEIETQYF. This sequence joins TRBV18 and TRBJ2-5; no reliable D call. This CDR3 contains 12 residues. V was cut by 3 bases and J by 4 bases, with 6 bases left in between. Germline-derived CDR1 and CDR2 are KGHSH and LQKENI.